The rows below give T cell receptor beta chains drawn from one sample of a study of cytomegalovirus exposure and HLA in healthy donors. Clones were read by immunoSEQ multiplex PCR, and TCRdb kept only the in-frame ones, dropping some. The sample holds over 100,000 clones; 75% to 80% are singletons and the top ten take 5.8%. The sample consisted of PBMCs. The receptors shown here come from a man in his fifties or sixties in good health and CMV-seropositive. Each CDR3 is given with its conserved first and last residue. D genes are given only for firm matches. Expanded clones get a size class; other rows say once, few or many, or leave the size out.

>.|TRBJ1-5|.|TRBV30
CAWSSGIDQPQHF
TGTGCCTGGAGTAGCGGAATAGATCAGCCCCAGCATTTT
>.|TRBJ2-5|.|TRBV29-1
CSVEDLPGETQYF
TGCAGCGTTGAAGATCTACCCGGAGAGACCCAGTACTTC
>.|TRBJ2-3|TRBD1|TRBV7-9
CSSSLAGQGTDTQYF
TGTTCCAGCAGCTTAGCTGGACAGGGCACAGATACGCAGTATTTT
>.|TRBJ2-5|.|TRBV30
CAWTGGQETQYF
TGTGCCTGGACAGGAGGTCAAGAGACCCAGTACTTC
>.|TRBJ2-3|.|TRBV6-5
CASSYGESRYTDTQYF
TGTGCCAGCAGTTACGGTGAGTCGCGGTACACAGATACGCAGTATTTT
>.|TRBJ1-1|.|TRBV6-5
CASSYSGGTEAFF
TGTGCCAGCAGTTACTCAGGCGGGACTGAAGCTTTCTTT
>.|TRBJ1-2|TRBD1|TRBV10-3
CAIGTGASGGYTF
TGTGCCATCGGGACAGGTGCGTCGGGGGGCTACACCTTC
>few|TRBJ1-1|TRBD1|TRBV10-2
CASSNPTGAEAFF
TGCGCCAGCTCCAACCCGACAGGGGCTGAAGCTTTCTTT
>once|TRBJ1-1|.|TRBV5-1
CASSPGGSGTEAFF
TGCGCCAGCAGCCCCGGGGGAAGCGGCACTGAAGCTTTCTTT
>.|TRBJ2-3|TRBD2|TRBV30
CAWSLAGNTDTQYF
TGTGCCTGGAGTCTAGCGGGGAACACAGATACGCAGTATTTT
>.|TRBJ1-1|.|TRBV7-3
CASSLTGGGFTEAFF
TGTGCCAGCAGCTTAACGGGGGGGGGTTTCACTGAAGCTTTCTTT
>.|TRBJ2-3|.|TRBV7-2
CASSLVLGSSTDTQYF
TGTGCCAGCAGCTTAGTTCTAGGTTCTAGCACAGATACGCAGTATTTT
>few|TRBJ1-5|TRBD1|TRBV5-1
CASSAGQGNQPQHF
TGCGCCAGCAGCGCGGGACAGGGTAATCAGCCCCAGCATTTT
>few|TRBJ1-1|TRBD1|TRBV4-2
CASSREISGGSEAFF
TGTGCCAGCAGCCGGGAGATTTCAGGGGGAAGCGAAGCTTTCTTT
>.|TRBJ2-7|TRBD2|TRBV6-1
CASSESGLVIHEQYF
TGTGCCAGCAGTGAATCGGGACTAGTAATCCACGAGCAGTACTTC
>.|TRBJ2-7|.|TRBV28
CASSTVFGYGEQYF
TGTGCCAGCAGTACCGTCTTCGGGTACGGCGAGCAGTACTTC
>.|TRBJ2-1|.|TRBV7-3
CASSLRKDRINEQFF
TGTGCCAGCAGCTTAAGAAAAGACAGGATCAATGAGCAGTTCTTC
>few|TRBJ1-1|.|TRBV5-1
CASTLDSVTEAFF
TGCGCCAGCACCCTGGACAGTGTGACTGAAGCTTTCTTT
>.|TRBJ1-1|.|TRBV18
CASSPGQDTEAFF
TGTGCCAGCTCACCGGGACAAGACACTGAAGCTTTCTTT
>few|TRBJ1-2|.|TRBV7-2
CASSLQGNYGYTF
TGTGCCAGCAGCCTACAGGGCAACTATGGCTACACCTTC
>.|TRBJ1-2|TRBD1|TRBV19
CASSQPGQGIRGYTF
TGTGCCAGTAGCCAACCGGGACAGGGGATACGGGGCTACACCTTC
>.|TRBJ1-6|.|TRBV6-6
CASSYSTRSPLHF
TGTGCCAGCAGTTACTCGACACGTTCACCCCTCCACTTT
>.|TRBJ2-2|TRBD2|TRBV11-3
CASSPRGGANTGELFF
TGTGCCAGCAGCCCGCGGGGGGGCGCGAACACCGGGGAGCTGTTTTTT
>.|TRBJ1-6|.|TRBV4-3
CASSQDGGGGDSPLHF
TGCGCCAGCAGCCAAGATGGCGGGGGTGGGGATTCACCCCTCCACTTT
>once|TRBJ2-5|TRBD2|TRBV5-4
CASSQRLAGEETQYF
TGTGCCAGCAGCCAACGACTAGCGGGGGAAGAGACCCAGTACTTC
>.|TRBJ2-1|TRBD1|TRBV28
CASSLIPGGRDEQFF
TGTGCCAGCAGTTTAATCCCAGGGGGCAGGGATGAGCAGTTCTTC
>.|TRBJ2-3|.|TRBV5-1
CASRVGLDGITDTQYF
TGCGCCAGCCGCGTCGGACTTGATGGGATCACAGATACGCAGTATTTT
>.|TRBJ1-2|.|TRBV10-3
CAISESEGTNGYTF
TGTGCCATCAGTGAGTCAGAGGGAACGAATGGCTACACCTTC
>.|TRBJ1-1|TRBD1|TRBV7-9
CSSSSRQGDTEAFF
TGTTCCAGCAGCTCCCGACAGGGCGACACTGAAGCTTTCTTT
>.|TRBJ2-1|.|TRBV4-2
CASSQEGAGYNEQFF
TGTGCCAGCAGCCAAGAGGGGGCAGGCTACAATGAGCAGTTCTTC
>.|TRBJ1-2|.|TRBV9
CASSVGQYGYTF
TGTGCCAGCAGCGTAGGCCAGTATGGCTACACCTTC
>.|TRBJ2-1|.|TRBV19
CASSIEVSGAYEQFF
TGTGCCAGTAGTATAGAAGTTTCAGGGGCCTATGAGCAGTTCTTC
>.|TRBJ2-3|TRBD2|TRBV7-3
CASSLAGGDGDTQYF
TGTGCCAGCAGCTTAGCGGGGGGGGATGGTGATACGCAGTATTTT
>.|TRBJ1-3|TRBD1|TRBV6-1
CASSEGGGAGNTIYF
TGTGCCAGCAGTGAAGGAGGGGGCGCCGGAAACACCATATATTTT
>.|TRBJ2-1|.|TRBV5-8
CASSLQGRYEQFF
TGTGCCAGCAGCTTGCAGGGTCGGTATGAGCAGTTCTTC
>.|TRBJ2-5|TRBD2|TRBV7-6
CASSLGTGGPETQYF
TGTGCCAGCAGCTTGGGGACGGGGGGGCCAGAGACCCAGTACTTC
>.|TRBJ2-2|TRBD2|TRBV9
CASSVGGGGTTGELFF
TGTGCCAGCAGCGTAGGGGGCGGGGGAACCACCGGGGAGCTGTTTTTT
>.|TRBJ1-6|.|TRBV28
CASSGSSYNSPLHF
TGTGCCAGCAGTGGGAGCTCCTATAATTCACCCCTCCACTTT
>.|TRBJ1-2|.|TRBV6-5
CASRGGVNGYTF
TGTGCCAGCAGGGGGGGGGTAAATGGCTACACCTTC
>.|TRBJ2-7|TRBD2|TRBV6-5
CASGGRGYEQYF
TGTGCCAGCGGGGGGAGGGGCTACGAGCAGTACTTC
>.|TRBJ2-5|.|TRBV15
CATSRRGGWETQYF
TGTGCCACCAGCAGGAGAGGGGGTTGGGAGACCCAGTACTTC
>.|TRBJ2-7|.|TRBV30
CAWSGGDEQYF
TGTGCCTGGAGTGGGGGGGACGAGCAGTACTTC
>.|TRBJ1-1|.|TRBV5-1
CASRREVNTEAFF
TGCGCCAGCAGAAGGGAGGTGAACACTGAAGCTTTCTTT
>.|TRBJ2-2|.|TRBV19
CASSDTPGPRVWAGELFF
TGTGCCAGTAGTGATACCCCCGGACCCAGGGTTTGGGCCGGGGAGCTGTTTTTT
>few|TRBJ1-1|TRBD1|TRBV6-1
CASSEGTAVNTEAFF
TGTGCCAGCAGTGAGGGGACAGCGGTGAACACTGAAGCTTTCTTT
>.|TRBJ2-1|TRBD2|TRBV5-1
CASSYYGGEPYNEQFF
TGCGCCAGCAGTTATTACGGGGGGGAGCCCTACAATGAGCAGTTCTTC
>.|TRBJ1-6|.|TRBV7-3
CASSSGQPDSPLHF
TGTGCCAGCAGCTCCGGACAGCCCGATTCACCCCTCCACTTT
>few|TRBJ2-6|.|TRBV5-6
CASSTGTSGANVLTF
TGTGCCAGCAGCACGGGTACTAGTGGGGCCAACGTCCTGACTTTC
>.|TRBJ1-2|TRBD1|TRBV6-1
CASSGPRDRNIANYGYTF
TGTGCCAGCAGTGGGCCCCGGGACAGGAATATAGCTAACTATGGCTACACCTTC